This record concerns one TCR beta chain sequence. Which antigen it targets is not known. Per-base quality was not reported, and no clone a single base away is much larger than it. This sample also contains other DNA sequences that code for the same CDR3. Library creation used PCR. The data were produced on an Illumina HiSeq 4000. The TCR beta-chain CDR3 region of each patient was profiled by high-throughput sequencing. The paper's processing steps were these. A classifier to discriminate distant-metastatic papillary thyroid cancer patients was built from CDR3 differences across clinicopathological groups. Repertoire diversity was assessed with the Shannon index, and tumor-blood repertoire similarity with the Morisita-Horn index. TCRdb applied fastp at Q25 and MiXCR to the public reads, then kept only in-frame beta chains. TCRdb's processing, not the study's, gives the V and J calls here. Present in this sample are some 41,000 clones, 25% to 30% of which were seen just once. The ten biggest clones cover over 8% of the sample.

The sample belongs to a study of metastatic and nonmetastatic thyroid tumors (dated by TCRdb to 2020 to 2022). The study in broad terms: Repertoires were compared across peripheral blood and tumor or nodule tissue samples from malignant and benign thyroid patients.

The CDR3 measures 16 amino acids from cysteine to phenylalanine. Only the CDR3 DNA is retained, 48 bases long and in frame from the first base. From the germline V gene, CDR1 is MGHRA and CDR2 is YSYEKL. Trimmed from V: 4 bases; trimmed from J: 0 bases; junction bases lacking a gene match: 6. Overall study results and their limits: In both blood and tumor samples, malignant tumors were reported to have significantly higher TCR beta diversity than benign nodules.

No treatment had been received by any patient before thyroid surgery. Using T-cell receptor beta sequencing, the study looked back at clinical samples from patients collected from the early 2010s to the late 2010s. The rearranged chain carries TRBV4-1 and TRBJ2-3; 8 nucleotides in the junction match TRBD2. The source is a male donor with papillary thyroid cancer or a benign thyroid nodule (not recorded which). Some clones in this sample may be carry-over from other donors' samples. The sample taken for sequencing was blood. CDR3 sequence: CASSPRLAGSTDTQYF. The nucleotide sequence is TGCGCCAGCAGCCCCAGATTAGCGGGGAGCACAGATACGCAGTATTTT.